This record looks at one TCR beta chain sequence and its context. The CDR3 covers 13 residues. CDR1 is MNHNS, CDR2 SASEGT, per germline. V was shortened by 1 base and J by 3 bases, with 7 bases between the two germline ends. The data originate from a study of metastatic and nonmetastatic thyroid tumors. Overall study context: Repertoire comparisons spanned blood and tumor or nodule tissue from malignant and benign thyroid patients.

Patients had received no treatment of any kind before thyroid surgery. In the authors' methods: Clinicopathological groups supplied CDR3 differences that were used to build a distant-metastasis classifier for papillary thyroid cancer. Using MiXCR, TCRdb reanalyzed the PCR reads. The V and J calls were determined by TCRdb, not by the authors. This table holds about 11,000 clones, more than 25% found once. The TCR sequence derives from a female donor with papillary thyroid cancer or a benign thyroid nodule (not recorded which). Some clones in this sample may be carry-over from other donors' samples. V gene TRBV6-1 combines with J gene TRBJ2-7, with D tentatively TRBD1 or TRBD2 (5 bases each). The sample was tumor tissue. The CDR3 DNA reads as TGTGCCAGCAGTGAAGGGGACGACTACGAGCAGTACTTC. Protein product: CASSEGDDYEQYF.